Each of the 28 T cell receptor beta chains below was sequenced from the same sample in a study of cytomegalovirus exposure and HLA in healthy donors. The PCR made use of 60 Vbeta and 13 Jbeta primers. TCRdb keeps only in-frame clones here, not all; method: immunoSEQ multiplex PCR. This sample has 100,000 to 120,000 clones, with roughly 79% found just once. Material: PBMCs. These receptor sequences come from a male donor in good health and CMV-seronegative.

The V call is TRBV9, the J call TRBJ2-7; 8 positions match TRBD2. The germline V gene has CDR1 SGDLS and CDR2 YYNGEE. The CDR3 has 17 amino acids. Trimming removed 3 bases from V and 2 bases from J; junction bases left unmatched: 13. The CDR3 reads CASSEGTGTRPPYEQYF. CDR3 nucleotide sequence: TGTGCCAGCAGCGAGGGGACCGGGACTAGGCCTCCCTACGAGCAGTACTTC. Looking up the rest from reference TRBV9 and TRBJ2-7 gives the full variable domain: DSGVTQTPKHLITATGQRVTLRCSPRSGDLSVYWYQQSLDQGLQFLIQYYNGEERAKGNILERFSAQQFPDLHSELNLSSLELGDSALYFCASSEGTGTRPPYEQYFGPGTRLTVT.

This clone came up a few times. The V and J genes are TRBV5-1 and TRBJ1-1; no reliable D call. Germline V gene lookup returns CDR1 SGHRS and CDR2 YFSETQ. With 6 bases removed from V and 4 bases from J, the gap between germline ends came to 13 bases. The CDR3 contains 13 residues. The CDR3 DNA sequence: TGCGCCAGCAACGGGGAGATGTCCACTGAAGCTTTCTTT. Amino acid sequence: CASNGEMSTEAFF.

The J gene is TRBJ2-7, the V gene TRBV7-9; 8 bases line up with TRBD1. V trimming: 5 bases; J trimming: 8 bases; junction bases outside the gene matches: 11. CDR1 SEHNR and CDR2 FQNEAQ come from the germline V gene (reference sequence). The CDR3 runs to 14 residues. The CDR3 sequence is CASSQQGAPIKQYF. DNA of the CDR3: TGTGCCAGCAGCCAGCAGGGGGCGCCCATCAAGCAGTACTTC.

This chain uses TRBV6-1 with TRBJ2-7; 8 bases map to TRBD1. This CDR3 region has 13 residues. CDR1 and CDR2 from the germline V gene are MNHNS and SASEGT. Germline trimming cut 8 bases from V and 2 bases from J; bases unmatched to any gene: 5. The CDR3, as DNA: TGTGCCAGCCTGGACAGGGCCCCCTACGAGCAGTACTTC. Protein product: CASLDRAPYEQYF.

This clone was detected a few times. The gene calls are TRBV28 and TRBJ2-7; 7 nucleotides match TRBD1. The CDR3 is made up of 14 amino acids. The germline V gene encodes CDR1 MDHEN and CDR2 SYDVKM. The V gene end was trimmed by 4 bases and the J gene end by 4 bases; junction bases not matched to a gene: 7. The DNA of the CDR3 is TGTGCCAGCAGTTCCGGACAGGAGTGGTACGAGCAGTACTTC. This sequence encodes CASSSGQEWYEQYF.

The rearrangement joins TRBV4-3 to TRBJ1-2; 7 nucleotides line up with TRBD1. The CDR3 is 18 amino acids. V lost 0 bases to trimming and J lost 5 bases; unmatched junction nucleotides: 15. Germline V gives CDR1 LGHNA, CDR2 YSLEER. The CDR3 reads CASSQDLPGQQLLYGYTF. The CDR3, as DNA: TGCGCCAGCAGCCAAGATCTACCGGGACAGCAGCTTCTTTATGGCTACACCTTC.

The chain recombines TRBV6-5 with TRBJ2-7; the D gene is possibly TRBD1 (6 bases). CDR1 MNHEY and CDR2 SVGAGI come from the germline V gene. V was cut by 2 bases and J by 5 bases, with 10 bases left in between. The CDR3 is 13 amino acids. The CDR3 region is CASSYPHRDEQYF. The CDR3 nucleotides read TGTGCCAGCAGTTACCCCCACAGGGACGAGCAGTACTTC.

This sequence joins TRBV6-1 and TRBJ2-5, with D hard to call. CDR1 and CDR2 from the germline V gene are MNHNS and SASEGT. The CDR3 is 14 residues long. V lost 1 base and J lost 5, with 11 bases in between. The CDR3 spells CASSEGLFVETQYF. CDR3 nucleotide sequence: TGTGCCAGCAGTGAAGGACTCTTCGTGGAGACCCAGTACTTC.

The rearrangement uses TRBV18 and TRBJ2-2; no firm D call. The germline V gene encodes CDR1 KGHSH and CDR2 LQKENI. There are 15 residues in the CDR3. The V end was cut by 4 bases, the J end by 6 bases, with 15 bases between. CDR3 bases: TGTGCCAGCTCACTGTTACTACTCGGCCCCGGGGAGCTGTTTTTT. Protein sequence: CASSLLLLGPGELFF.

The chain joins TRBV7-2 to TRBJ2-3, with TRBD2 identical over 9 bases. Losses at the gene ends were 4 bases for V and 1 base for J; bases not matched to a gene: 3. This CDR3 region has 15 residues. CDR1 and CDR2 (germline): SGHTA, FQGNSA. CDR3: CASSSRLAGTDTQYF. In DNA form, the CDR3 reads TGTGCCAGCAGCTCCAGACTAGCGGGCACAGATACGCAGTATTTT.

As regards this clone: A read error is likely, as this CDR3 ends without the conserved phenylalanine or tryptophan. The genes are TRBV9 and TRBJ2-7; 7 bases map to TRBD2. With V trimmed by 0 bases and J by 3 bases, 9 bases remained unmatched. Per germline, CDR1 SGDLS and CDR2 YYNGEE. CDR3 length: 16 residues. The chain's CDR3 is CASSVASLAENYEQYL. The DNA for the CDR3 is TGTGCCAGCAGCGTAGCTAGCCTAGCGGAGAACTACGAGCAGTACCTC.

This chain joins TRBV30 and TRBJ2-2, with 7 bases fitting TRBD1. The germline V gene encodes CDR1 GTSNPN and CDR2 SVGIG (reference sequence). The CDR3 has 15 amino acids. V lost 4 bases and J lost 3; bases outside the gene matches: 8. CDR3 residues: CAWKKGGSDTGELFF. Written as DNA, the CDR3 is TGTGCCTGGAAGAAAGGGGGCTCGGACACCGGGGAGCTGTTTTTT.

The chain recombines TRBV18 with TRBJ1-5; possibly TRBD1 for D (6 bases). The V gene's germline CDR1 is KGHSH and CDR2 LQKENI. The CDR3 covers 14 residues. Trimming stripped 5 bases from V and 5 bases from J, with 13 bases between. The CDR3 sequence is CASSSMGADQPQHF. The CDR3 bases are TGTGCCAGCTCATCCATGGGGGCGGATCAGCCCCAGCATTTT.

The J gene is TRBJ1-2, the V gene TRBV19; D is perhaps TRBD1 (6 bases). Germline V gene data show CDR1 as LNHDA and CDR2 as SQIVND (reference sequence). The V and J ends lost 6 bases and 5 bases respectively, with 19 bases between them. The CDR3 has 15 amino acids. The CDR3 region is CASRVTTDSDYGYTF. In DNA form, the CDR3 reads TGTGCCAGTAGAGTGACCACGGACAGCGATTATGGCTACACCTTC.

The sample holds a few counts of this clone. The CDR3 region has the DNA TGCGCCAGCAGCTTCAGCGGGAATAAGAACACCGGGGAGCTGTTTTTT. As protein: CASSFSGNKNTGELFF. The V call is TRBV5-1, the J call TRBJ2-2, with 7 bases identical to TRBD2. Unmatched junction bases numbered 5, after V lost 2 bases and J lost 1 base. This CDR3 is built from 16 residues. CDR1 is SGHRS, CDR2 YFSETQ, per germline.

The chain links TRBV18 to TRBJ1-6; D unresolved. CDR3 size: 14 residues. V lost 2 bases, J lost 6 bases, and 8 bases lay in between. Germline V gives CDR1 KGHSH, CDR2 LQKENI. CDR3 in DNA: TGTGCCAGCTCACCAAACGGTCGTAATTCACCCCTCCACTTT. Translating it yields CASSPNGRNSPLHF.

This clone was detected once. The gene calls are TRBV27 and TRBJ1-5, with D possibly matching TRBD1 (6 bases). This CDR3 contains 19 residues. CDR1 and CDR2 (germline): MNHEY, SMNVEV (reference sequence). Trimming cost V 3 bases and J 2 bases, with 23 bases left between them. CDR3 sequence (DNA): TGTGCCAGCAGTTTTAATGGGGAGGGGGAAGGATGGCGCAATCAGCCCCAGCATTTT. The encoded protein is CASSFNGEGEGWRNQPQHF.

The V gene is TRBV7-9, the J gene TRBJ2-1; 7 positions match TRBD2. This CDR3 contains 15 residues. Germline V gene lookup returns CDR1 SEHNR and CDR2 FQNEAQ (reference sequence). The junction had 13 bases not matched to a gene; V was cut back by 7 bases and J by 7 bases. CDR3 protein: CASMGLAVLGNEQFF. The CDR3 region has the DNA TGTGCCAGCATGGGTCTAGCGGTATTGGGGAATGAGCAGTTCTTC. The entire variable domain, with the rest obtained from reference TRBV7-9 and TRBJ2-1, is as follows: DTGVSQNPRHKITKRGQNVTFRCDPISEHNRLYWYRQTLGQGPEFLTYFQNEAQLEKSRLLSDRFSAERPKGSFSTLEIQRTEQGDSAMYLCASMGLAVLGNEQFFGPGTRLTVL.

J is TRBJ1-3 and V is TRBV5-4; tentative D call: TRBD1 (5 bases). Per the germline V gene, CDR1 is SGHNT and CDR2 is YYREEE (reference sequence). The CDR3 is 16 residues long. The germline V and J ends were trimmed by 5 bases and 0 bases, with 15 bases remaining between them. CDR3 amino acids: CASSNPGLLSGNTIYF. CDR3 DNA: TGTGCCAGCAGTAATCCGGGACTCCTCTCTGGAAACACCATATATTTT.

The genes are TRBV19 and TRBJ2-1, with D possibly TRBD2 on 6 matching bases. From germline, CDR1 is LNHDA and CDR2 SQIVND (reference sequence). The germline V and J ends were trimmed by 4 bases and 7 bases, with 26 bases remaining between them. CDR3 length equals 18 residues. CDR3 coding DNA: TGTGCCAGTAGTAATCCCCTCCAGGGAGGTCGGGGAAAAAATGAGCAGTTCTTC. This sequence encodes CASSNPLQGGRGKNEQFF.

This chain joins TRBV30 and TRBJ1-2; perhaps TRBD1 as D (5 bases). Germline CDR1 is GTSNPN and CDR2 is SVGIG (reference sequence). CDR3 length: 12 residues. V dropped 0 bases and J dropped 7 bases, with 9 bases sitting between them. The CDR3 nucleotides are TGTGCCTGGAGTGTACACAGGAGTGGCTACACCTTC. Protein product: CAWSVHRSGYTF.

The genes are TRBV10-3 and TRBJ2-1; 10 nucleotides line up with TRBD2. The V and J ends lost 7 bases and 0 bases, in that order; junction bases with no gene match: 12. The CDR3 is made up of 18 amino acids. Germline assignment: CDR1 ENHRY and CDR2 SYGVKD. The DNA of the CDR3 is TGTGCCATCAAGGGGGGGCTAGCGGGGGTTAGCTCCTACAATGAGCAGTTCTTC. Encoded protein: CAIKGGLAGVSSYNEQFF.

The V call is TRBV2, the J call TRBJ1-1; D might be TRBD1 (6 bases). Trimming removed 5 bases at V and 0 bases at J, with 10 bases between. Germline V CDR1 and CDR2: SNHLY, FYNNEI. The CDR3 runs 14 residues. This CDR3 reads CASSSDRLNTEAFF. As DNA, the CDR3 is TGTGCCAGCAGTTCTGACAGGCTGAACACTGAAGCTTTCTTT.

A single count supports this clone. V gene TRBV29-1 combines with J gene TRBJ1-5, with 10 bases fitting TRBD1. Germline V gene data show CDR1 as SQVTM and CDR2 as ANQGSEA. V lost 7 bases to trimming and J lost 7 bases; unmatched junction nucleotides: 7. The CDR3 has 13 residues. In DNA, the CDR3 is TGCAGCGCCGGGACAGGGGCCGGGCAGCCCCAGCATTTT. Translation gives CSAGTGAGQPQHF.

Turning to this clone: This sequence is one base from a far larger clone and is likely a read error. The CDR3 sequence: CSSSLARTSGRALNEQFF. CDR3 nucleotides: TGTTCCAGCAGCTTAGCCCGAACTAGCGGGAGGGCCCTGAATGAGCAGTTCTTC. The genes are TRBV7-9 and TRBJ2-1; 13 nucleotides align to TRBD2. From germline, CDR1 is SEHNR and CDR2 FQNEAQ (reference sequence). This CDR3 region has 18 residues.

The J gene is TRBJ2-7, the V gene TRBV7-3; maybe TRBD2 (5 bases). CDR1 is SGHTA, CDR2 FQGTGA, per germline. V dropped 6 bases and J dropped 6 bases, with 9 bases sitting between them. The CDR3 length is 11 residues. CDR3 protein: CASRLGGEQYF. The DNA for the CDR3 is TGTGCCAGCAGACTAGGAGGCGAGCAGTACTTC.

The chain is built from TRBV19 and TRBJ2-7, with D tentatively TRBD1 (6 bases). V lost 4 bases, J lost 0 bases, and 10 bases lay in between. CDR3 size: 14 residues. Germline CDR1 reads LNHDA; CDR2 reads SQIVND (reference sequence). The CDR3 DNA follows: TGTGCCAGTAGTACCCCGGGACACTCCTACGAGCAGTACTTC. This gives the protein CASSTPGHSYEQYF. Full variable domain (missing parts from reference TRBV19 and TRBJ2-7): DGGITQSPKYLFRKEGQNVTLSCEQNLNHDAMYWYRQDPGQGLRLIYYSQIVNDFQKGDIAEGYSVSREKKESFPLTVTSAQKNPTAFYLCASSTPGHSYEQYFGPGTRLTVT.

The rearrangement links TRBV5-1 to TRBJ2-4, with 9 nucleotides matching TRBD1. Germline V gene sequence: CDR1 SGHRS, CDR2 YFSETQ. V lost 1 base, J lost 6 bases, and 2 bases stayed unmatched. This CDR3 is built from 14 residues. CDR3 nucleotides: TGCGCCAGCAGCTTGCAGGACAGGGGAAACATTCAGTACTTC. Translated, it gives CASSLQDRGNIQYF.